Below, 6 T cell receptor beta chains from the same sample are listed, as sequenced in a study of CD8+CD57+ T cells in acquired aplastic anemia. The template for TCR beta VDJ and CDR3 sequence profiling was genomic DNA. One entry per CDR3 protein, called by TCRdb with MiXCR from the reads. The sample shows more than 100,000 distinct CDR3 sequences, around 48% of them seen only once. Sequencing input: sorted CD4+, CD8+, or CD8+CD57+ T cells (not recorded which) from PBMCs. All receptors come from a human donor in good health, serving as a control.

The V gene is TRBV4-3, the J gene TRBJ1-1; D gene uncertain. The CDR3 has 13 amino acids. The V gene lost 4 bases and the J gene lost 10 bases, with 16 bases spanning the gap. Germline lookup yields CDR1 LGHNA and CDR2 YSLEER. The CDR3 protein is CASSPGGSVRAFF. Written as DNA, the CDR3 is TGCGCCAGCAGCCCGGGCGGTTCGGTGCGAGCTTTCTTT.

The chain uses TRBV7-6 and TRBJ1-4; 7 nucleotides align to TRBD1. From germline, CDR1 is SGHVS and CDR2 FNYEAQ. The trim removed 5 bases at V and 3 bases at J, leaving 9 bases unmatched. The CDR3 contains 16 residues. This chain's CDR3 is CASSPYPGQSNEKLFF. CDR3 coding DNA: TGTGCCAGCAGCCCATACCCGGGACAGTCTAATGAAAAACTGTTTTTT.

This clonotype was picked up many times. The chain links TRBV6-2 or TRBV6-3 to TRBJ2-7; D is ambiguous. CDR3 length equals 16 residues. Germline V lookup: CDR1 MNHEY, CDR2 SVGEGT. Trimming took off 2 bases at V and 0 bases at J, with 14 bases between the two ends. The CDR3 region is CASSYPPQAHSYEQYF. CDR3 coding DNA: TGTGCCAGCAGTTACCCCCCGCAGGCCCACTCCTACGAGCAGTACTTC.

The chain couples TRBV10-3 to TRBJ1-2; a possible D gene is TRBD1 (5 bases). This CDR3 region has 13 residues. The ends were cut back, 10 bases at V and 1 base at J, with 13 bases in the middle. Germline V gene data show CDR1 as ENHRY and CDR2 as SYGVKD. In nucleotides, the CDR3 is TGTGCCACCAAACAGGAGCTTAACTATGGCTACACCTTC. Its translation is CATKQELNYGYTF.

This chain links TRBV25-1 with TRBJ2-3; D may be TRBD2 (5 bases). Per the germline V gene, CDR1 is MGHDK and CDR2 is SYGVNS. CDR3 length equals 14 residues. V lost 5 bases, J lost 4 bases, and 13 bases lay in between. In DNA form, the CDR3 reads TGTGCCAGCAGTTACGGCCTAGCTGCAGATACGCAGTATTTT. Translating it yields CASSYGLAADTQYF. The full variable domain, with the rest looked up from reference TRBV25-1 and TRBJ2-3, is EADIYQTPRYLVIGTGKKITLECSQTMGHDKMYWYQQDPGMELHLIHYSYGVNSTEKGDLSSESTVSRIRTEHFPLTLESARPSHTSQYLCASSYGLAADTQYFGPGTRLTVL.

V usage is TRBV25-1 and J usage is TRBJ2-7; tentative D call: TRBD2 (5 bases). The germline CDR1 and CDR2 sequences are MGHDK and SYGVNS. The V and J ends lost 6 bases and 4 bases respectively, with 19 bases between them. The CDR3 is 15 residues long. In DNA form, the CDR3 reads TGTGCCAGCAGGGAAAAGGACGGACTTGTGTACGAGCAGTACTTC. Protein sequence: CASREKDGLVYEQYF.